Listed below are T cell receptor beta chains from one sample, sequenced in a study of T cell repertoires in cytomegalovirus infection. In TCRdb, the reads were re-called with MiXCR into one record per CDR3 protein. The sample carries over 25,000 distinct CDR3 sequences, 15% to 20% recorded once. These TCRs' antigens remain unknown. This specimen was CD8+ T cells from cultured PBMCs, taken from culture after CMV antigen stimulation. These receptors all stem from a human donor in good health (CMV status not recorded). Some clones in this sample may be carry-over from other donors' samples. Both conserved end residues are part of each CDR3. D genes are given only for firm matches. A row's size may be missing; if present it is once, few, many or a size class.

clone size,V gene,D gene,J gene,CDR3 protein,CDR3 DNA
-,TRBV27,-,TRBJ2-1,CASSLFTASYNEQFF,TGTGCCAGCAGTTTATTTACTGCCTCCTACAATGAGCAGTTCTTC
-,TRBV7-3,-,TRBJ2-1,CASSLTADNEQFF,TGTGCCAGCAGCTTAACCGCTGACAATGAGCAGTTCTTC
few,TRBV28,TRBD1,TRBJ1-2,CASSTYRGNYGYTF,TGTGCCAGCAGCACCTACAGGGGGAACTATGGCTACACCTTC
few,TRBV19,-,TRBJ2-3,CASSIWHRTDTQYF,TGTGCCAGTAGTATTTGGCACCGCACAGATACGCAGTATTTT
-,TRBV11-2,-,TRBJ2-1,CASSPRARTYNEQFF,TGTGCCAGCAGCCCTAGGGCGCGAACCTACAATGAGCAGTTCTTC
-,TRBV18,-,TRBJ2-1,CASSPEGPSSYNEQFF,TGTGCCAGCTCACCTGAGGGTCCGAGCTCCTACAATGAGCAGTTCTTC
-,TRBV6-6,-,TRBJ2-5,CASSVATAKETQYF,TGTGCCAGCAGTGTTGCGACAGCTAAAGAGACCCAGTACTTC
few,TRBV19,-,TRBJ2-1,CASSISPATGQFF,TGTGCCAGTAGTATATCCCCGGCGACGGGGCAGTTCTTC
few,TRBV20-1,TRBD1,TRBJ1-5,CSASTGALGQPQHF,TGCAGTGCTAGCACAGGGGCTTTGGGTCAGCCCCAGCATTTT
-,TRBV6-2/TRBV6-3,TRBD2,TRBJ2-1,CASRRRSGGRNEQFF,TGTGCCAGTCGTCGGCGATCGGGAGGACGGAATGAGCAGTTCTTC
-,TRBV7-8,-,TRBJ1-5,CASSLGQPNQPQHF,TGTGCCAGCAGCCTAGGACAGCCCAATCAGCCCCAGCATTTT